This note documents a single T cell receptor (beta chain) sequence. The sample is drawn from a study of blood T cell repertoires in COVID-19. Study overall: PBMCs, B-cell-depleted T cells, or T cells were the source of the cDNA or gDNA that made up the material.

The germline V gene has CDR1 LNHDA and CDR2 SQIVND (reference sequence). The length of the CDR3 is 15 residues. Trimming took 1 base from V and 3 from J; bases not matched to a gene: 5. TCRdb keeps only in-frame clones here, not all; method: immunoSEQ multiplex PCR. Of around 300,000 clones detected, 75% to 90% appear once; the ten largest clones hold 0.85% to 0.95%. This rearrangement joins TRBV19 to TRBJ2-7; 8 nucleotides match TRBD2. This TCR was sampled from a woman aged 40 to 55 who had recovered from COVID-19. Sequenced: peripheral blood. The CDR3 region is CASSIGGSGIYEQYF. The CDR3 DNA is TGTGCCAGTAGTATAGGGGGTAGCGGGATCTACGAGCAGTACTTC.